The 30 T cell receptor beta chains below come from one sample, sequenced in a study of molecular identifiers for immune sequencing clone quantification. TCRdb independently ran MiXCR on the PCR reads; one entry per CDR3 protein. The data hold around 40,000 distinct CDR3 sequences, with approximately 21% observed a single time. Sample: naive CD8+ T cells from blood, with Jurkat cell RNA spiked in. The subset here: FACS-sorted CD8+CD4-CCR7+CD45RA+ naive T cells. These receptors all stem from a human donor in good health. Some libraries in this study had Jurkat cell RNA spiked in.

This clonotype was seen at least ten times. The chain combines TRBV20-1 with TRBJ2-5, with D maybe TRBD1 (6 bases). Germline lookup yields CDR1 DFQATT and CDR2 SNEGSKA (reference sequence). The CDR3 has 15 amino acids. Trimming stripped 0 bases from V and 4 bases from J, with 15 bases between. The CDR3 here is CSARDPWGRGETQYF. CDR3 sequence (DNA): TGCAGTGCTAGAGATCCATGGGGGCGCGGAGAGACCCAGTACTTC.

This clonotype has just one count. The chain is built from TRBV6-2 or TRBV6-3 and TRBJ1-5, with D perhaps matching TRBD1 (6 bases). Trimming shortened V by 7 bases and J by 9 bases, and 19 bases separated the two germline ends. This CDR3 spans 14 amino acids. Germline V CDR1 and CDR2: MNHEY, SVGEGT. Here the CDR3 DNA reads TGTGCCAGCATCAAGTCTGGGGGCGGTGGGCCCCAGCATTTT. Translating it yields CASIKSGGGGPQHF.

Comment on this clonotype: A read error may explain this, as a much larger clone is one base away. Lacking the conserved final phenylalanine or tryptophan, this CDR3 likely reflects a read error. V is TRBV6-5 and J is TRBJ1-1, with 7 bases matching TRBD1. Germline CDR1 reads MNHEY; CDR2 reads SVGAGI. The trim removed 6 bases at V and 0 bases at J, leaving 1 base unmatched. The CDR3 extends over 13 amino acids. The CDR3 sequence is CASRGQLNTEAFL. CDR3 bases: TGTGCCAGCAGGGGACAGTTGAACACTGAAGCTTTCCTT.

This clonotype was detected many times. The V call is TRBV28, the J call TRBJ1-1, with D possibly TRBD1 on 5 matching bases. Deletions cut 5 bases from V and 4 bases from J, with 14 bases between. The CDR3 loop spans 14 amino acids. The germline V gene encodes CDR1 MDHEN and CDR2 SYDVKM. CDR3: CASSPPGAGTEAFF. CDR3 DNA sequence: TGTGCCAGCAGTCCCCCCGGGGCGGGCACTGAAGCTTTCTTT.

This clonotype was counted ten times or more. The CDR3 coding sequence is TGCAGTGCGGATAGCGGCAGCTCCTACGAGCAGTACTTC. It translates to CSADSGSSYEQYF. V usage is TRBV20-1 and J usage is TRBJ2-7; TRBD2 might be the D (6 bases). The CDR3 runs 13 residues. The V gene's germline CDR1 is DFQATT and CDR2 SNEGSKA (reference sequence). Trimming cost V 6 bases and J 0 bases, with 12 bases left between them.

Within the sample, this clonotype is medium-sized. The rearrangement uses TRBV29-1 and TRBJ2-3, with 10 bases fitting TRBD2. V shed 6 bases, J shed 4 bases, and the junction held 7 bases outside the gene matches. Germline assignment: CDR1 SQVTM and CDR2 ANQGSEA. The CDR3 length is 14 residues. Here the CDR3 reads CSVELAGGADTQYF. The CDR3 coding sequence is TGCAGCGTCGAGTTAGCGGGAGGAGCAGATACGCAGTATTTT.

The chain links TRBV5-1 to TRBJ1-2; 7 bases map to TRBD1. In germline, CDR1 is SGHRS, CDR2 YFSETQ. J lost 0 bases, V lost 4 bases, and 3 bases had no gene match. There are 14 residues in the CDR3. The CDR3 loop reads CASSGDSSNYGYTF. The CDR3 DNA reads as TGCGCCAGCAGCGGGGACAGTTCTAACTATGGCTACACCTTC.

The table lists this clonotype with many counts. V gene TRBV10-3 combines with J gene TRBJ2-7; no clear D. Trimming removed 2 bases at V and 5 bases at J, with 4 bases between. CDR1 is ENHRY and CDR2 is SYGVKD in the germline V gene. The CDR3 totals 11 residues. The CDR3 here is CAISEMNEQYF. Written as DNA, the CDR3 is TGTGCCATCAGTGAGATGAACGAGCAGTACTTC.

J is TRBJ2-3 and V is TRBV20-1; perhaps TRBD1 as D (6 bases). The CDR3 covers 10 residues. V was trimmed by 7 bases and J by 4 bases, leaving 6 bases between them. Germline loops: CDR1 DFQATT, CDR2 SNEGSKA (reference sequence). The DNA of the CDR3 is TGCAGTGAGGGGGCAGATACGCAGTATTTT. It specifies CSEGADTQYF.

In regard to this clonotype: A clone one base away is much larger, so this may be a read error. V gene TRBV7-9 combines with J gene TRBJ2-3; D uncertain. Germline assignment: CDR1 SEHNR and CDR2 FQNEAQ (reference sequence). The CDR3 contains 14 residues. In DNA, the CDR3 is TGTGCCAGCAGCTACACCCCGAGCACAGATGCGCAGTATTTT. This encodes CASSYTPSTDAQYF.

This clonotype was seen ten or more times. Written as DNA, the CDR3 is TGTGCCAGTAGTATAGCCGGCTACAATGAGCAGTTCTTC. This codes for CASSIAGYNEQFF. The chain recombines TRBV19 with TRBJ2-1; D unresolved. V lost 1 base and J 3 bases, leaving 4 bases between the germline ends. The germline V gene encodes CDR1 LNHDA and CDR2 SQIVND (reference sequence). The CDR3 sequence is 13 residues long. Full variable domain (rest looked up from reference TRBV19 and TRBJ2-1): DGGITQSPKYLFRKEGQNVTLSCEQNLNHDAMYWYRQDPGQGLRLIYYSQIVNDFQKGDIAEGYSVSREKKESFPLTVTSAQKNPTAFYLCASSIAGYNEQFFGPGTRLTVL.

This clonotype was found a few times. V and J are TRBV7-9 and TRBJ2-3; D uncertain. From germline, CDR1 is SEHNR and CDR2 FQNEAQ (reference sequence). V lost 1 base and J lost 4, with 15 bases in between. The CDR3 has 16 residues. The CDR3 DNA is TGTGCCAGCAGCTTAGGCTTGGGTATCGTCCCAGATACGCAGTATTTT. It specifies CASSLGLGIVPDTQYF.

This clonotype was found many times. The chain has TRBV27 and TRBJ2-3; D is perhaps TRBD2 (6 bases). CDR3 length: 14 amino acids. CDR1 MNHEY and CDR2 SMNVEV come from the germline V gene (reference sequence). The V gene lost 3 bases and the J gene lost 4 bases, with 11 bases spanning the gap. The CDR3 sequence is CASSLVGGADTQYF. As DNA, the CDR3 is TGTGCCAGCAGTTTGGTCGGAGGGGCAGATACGCAGTATTTT.

This clonotype has a count of ten or more. The chain has TRBV7-9 and TRBJ2-1; D possibly matches TRBD1 or TRBD2 (5 bases each). Deletions cut 4 bases from V and 2 bases from J, with 12 bases between. Germline assignment: CDR1 SEHNR and CDR2 FQNEAQ (reference sequence). The CDR3 consists of 15 residues. DNA for the CDR3: TGTGCCAGCAGCTACGGGGCGGCAGCCTACAATGAGCAGTTCTTC. This encodes CASSYGAAAYNEQFF.

This clonotype was found many times. V gene TRBV3-1 combines with J gene TRBJ2-5; TRBD2 matches at 12 bases. Germline V CDR1 and CDR2: LGHDT, YNNKEL (reference sequence). Trimming took 3 bases from V and 4 from J; bases not matched to a gene: 12. This CDR3 comprises 18 residues. The CDR3 here is CASSQEPPQTSGGETQYF. For the CDR3, the DNA is TGTGCCAGCAGCCAGGAACCACCCCAGACTAGCGGGGGAGAGACCCAGTACTTC.

This clonotype was recorded at least ten times. In nucleotides, the CDR3 is TGCAGTGCGAGCGGACAGGGGTCCTATCAGCCCCAGCATTTT. This translates into CSASGQGSYQPQHF. The gene calls are TRBV20-1 and TRBJ1-5, with 9 bases identical to TRBD1. This CDR3 is 14 amino acids long. J gave up 5 bases and V 6 bases, and 8 bases lay outside the gene matches. Germline lookup yields CDR1 DFQATT and CDR2 SNEGSKA (reference sequence).

The chain couples TRBV7-9 to TRBJ2-7; D tentatively reads TRBD1 or TRBD2 (5 bases each). The CDR3 spans 15 residues. With 2 bases removed from V and 7 bases from J, the gap between germline ends came to 18 bases. The germline V gene encodes CDR1 SEHNR and CDR2 FQNEAQ (reference sequence). CDR3 bases: TGTGCCAGCAGCTTATTGGTCGGGGCCGTTTTGGAGCAGTACTTC. Translating it yields CASSLLVGAVLEQYF.

This clonotype was recorded at least ten times. The gene calls are TRBV28 and TRBJ2-5; D uncertain. Germline V gene lookup returns CDR1 MDHEN and CDR2 SYDVKM. The germline V and J ends were trimmed by 2 bases and 1 base, with 11 bases remaining between them. CDR3 length: 15 residues. In nucleotides, the CDR3 is TGTGCCAGCAGTTTAATTCAGGAAATCCAAGAGACCCAGTACTTC. This translates into CASSLIQEIQETQYF.

This clonotype was observed at least ten times. The chain joins TRBV7-9 to TRBJ2-3; TRBD1 matches 8 bases. CDR1 is SEHNR and CDR2 is FQNEAQ in the germline V gene (reference sequence). CDR3 size: 15 residues. With V trimmed by 5 bases and J by 2 bases, 6 bases remained unmatched. CDR3 amino acids: CASSPQTGDTDTQYF. The CDR3 DNA reads as TGTGCCAGCAGCCCCCAGACAGGGGACACAGATACGCAGTATTTT.

This clonotype has ten or more counts. This chain uses TRBV30 with TRBJ1-1, with TRBD1 identical over 7 bases. This CDR3 contains 13 residues. J lost 5 bases, V lost 2 bases, and 5 bases had no gene match. Germline V lookup: CDR1 GTSNPN, CDR2 SVGIG (reference sequence). The CDR3 bases are TGTGCCTGGAGTTTAGGGGGCCGAACTGAAGCTTTCTTT. Its protein product is CAWSLGGRTEAFF.

A few counts support this clonotype. This clone may be a read error of a much larger clone one base away. The V and J genes are TRBV2 and TRBJ1-5, with unresolved D. V shed 3 bases and J shed 0 bases, with 9 bases lying between them. In germline, CDR1 is SNHLY, CDR2 FYNNEI. The CDR3 loop spans 15 amino acids. CDR3 sequence (DNA): TGTGCCAGCAGTGACGCGGCATTTAGCAATCAGCCCCAGCATTTT. Translating it yields CASSDAAFSNQPQHF.

This clonotype was counted many times. V is TRBV6-2 or TRBV6-3 and J is TRBJ1-5; D gene unclear. The CDR3 runs to 14 residues. Trimming stripped 0 bases from V and 2 bases from J, with 5 bases between. CDR1 is MNHEY and CDR2 is SVGEGT in the germline V gene. In nucleotides, the CDR3 is TGTGCCAGCAGTTACTCAGGAGGCAATCAGCCCCAGCATTTT. Translated: CASSYSGGNQPQHF.

To note about this clonotype: A much larger clone is a single base away; this may be a read error. The J gene is TRBJ1-1, the V gene TRBV3-1; no definite D call. The CDR3 runs 17 residues. The ends were cut back, 3 bases at V and 1 base at J, with 18 bases in the middle. CDR1 and CDR2 from the germline V gene are LGHDT and YNNKEL (reference sequence). The CDR3 nucleotides are TGTGCCAGCAGCCAGCCATTGTTCTCAGGAAGGAACACTGAAGCTTTCTTT. It yields the protein CASSQPLFSGRNTEAFF.

A remark on this clonotype: A much larger clone lies one base from this, so it may be a read error. The CDR3 does not end in the conserved phenylalanine or tryptophan, so this is likely a read error. The J gene is TRBJ2-2, the V gene TRBV6-2 or TRBV6-3, with unresolved D. Germline lookup yields CDR1 MNHEY and CDR2 SVGEGT. Trimming removed 2 bases from V and 10 bases from J, with 5 bases in between. The CDR3 runs 11 residues. This CDR3 reads CASSYVQELFS. The CDR3 nucleotides are TGTGCCAGCAGTTACGTCCAGGAGCTGTTTTCT.

This clonotype appeared many times. The V gene is TRBV27, the J gene TRBJ1-4; 7 nucleotides line up with TRBD1. The CDR3 is 16 amino acids. CDR1 and CDR2 (germline): MNHEY, SMNVEV (reference sequence). J lost 6 bases, V lost 5 bases, and 12 bases had no gene match. Here the CDR3 reads CASSKLGGGLDEKLFF. The CDR3 nucleotides are TGTGCCAGCAGTAAACTAGGAGGGGGCCTGGATGAAAAACTGTTTTTT.

Regarding this clonotype: A much larger clone lies one base from this, so it may be a read error. Lacking the conserved final phenylalanine or tryptophan, this CDR3 likely reflects a read error. This chain links TRBV28 with TRBJ1-5; no firm D call. Trimming cost V 1 base and J 0 bases, with 7 bases left between them. The CDR3 is 15 amino acids. The germline V gene has CDR1 MDHEN and CDR2 SYDVKM. In DNA form, the CDR3 reads TGTGCCAGCAGTTTATTGTACGGTAGCAATCAGCCCCAGCATTCT. It yields the protein CASSLLYGSNQPQHS.

This rearrangement joins TRBV29-1 to TRBJ1-1; the match to TRBD1 covers 7 bases. The J segment lost 7 bases and the V segment lost 7 bases, leaving 3 bases of the junction unmatched. The CDR3 runs to 10 residues. Germline assignment: CDR1 SQVTM and CDR2 ANQGSEA. CDR3 bases: TGCAGCGCCCGGGACAGTGAAGCTTTCTTT. Translated: CSARDSEAFF. Full variable domain (outside the CDR3, taken from reference TRBV29-1 and TRBJ1-1): SAVISQKPSRDICQRGTSLTIQCQVDSQVTMMFWYRQQPGQSLTLIATANQGSEATYESGFVIDKFPISRPNLTFSTLTVSNMSPEDSSIYLCSARDSEAFFGQGTRLTVV.

The chain links TRBV20-1 to TRBJ2-3; 7 nucleotides align to TRBD2. The trim removed 3 bases at V and 6 bases at J, leaving 12 bases unmatched. The CDR3 covers 15 residues. Germline values: CDR1 DFQATT, CDR2 SNEGSKA (reference sequence). The DNA for the CDR3 is TGCAGTGCTAGGGATCTAGCGGAGGCTCTGGATACGCAGTATTTT. Translating it yields CSARDLAEALDTQYF.

This clonotype occurred many times. J is TRBJ2-5 and V is TRBV7-9; 8 nucleotides align to TRBD1. The CDR3 contains 14 residues. V trimming: 7 bases; J trimming: 2 bases; junction bases outside the gene matches: 6. Germline V gives CDR1 SEHNR, CDR2 FQNEAQ (reference sequence). CDR3 amino acids: CASTPDREQETQYF. The CDR3, as DNA: TGTGCCAGCACCCCGGACAGGGAACAAGAGACCCAGTACTTC.

On this clonotype itself: The junction departs from germline at one end; a sequencing error may be responsible. V gene TRBV29-1 combines with J gene TRBJ1-1; 9 positions match TRBD1. This CDR3 has 13 residues. Germline V gene data show CDR1 as SQVTM and CDR2 as ANQGSEA. Written as DNA, the CDR3 is TGCAGCGTTAAGGGACAGGGTGTCACTGAGGCTTTCTTT. Its protein product is CSVKGQGVTEAFF.